This T cell receptor (beta chain) was observed in a study of blood T cell repertoires in COVID-19 (dated by TCRdb to the early 2020s). For the wider study: Collaborator samples came from the United States, Italy and Spain and covered acute and convalescent phases of COVID-19. The prospective study material was composed of cDNA or gDNA derived from T cells, B-cell-depleted T cells, or PBMCs. Subjects who had been exposed to COVID-19, were actively infected with it, or had recovered from it provided the deeply sampled blood TCRbeta repertoires that made up the dataset. The repertoires were released in a freely available public database intended as a resource for research on the immune response to SARS-CoV-2. Samples were obtained from the ongoing ImmuneRACE study (first 160 participants) and from about 1,300 subjects provided by 6 global collaborators. Nearly every sample came with metadata listing a de-identified subject ID, COVID-19 status, age in years and sex. Where available, HLA class I and class II types were taken from metadata supplied by the sample provider and were not determined by assay-based typing.

The immunoSEQ Assay, a bias-controlled multiplex PCR, was used to amplify TCRbeta CDR3 regions from genomic DNA. For the original study's pipeline: Nucleated cell counts per sample were estimated from amplification of reference gene primers within the assay. To quantify the absolute abundance of each unique TCRbeta CDR3 rearrangement, sequence reads were collapsed and filtered. For each sample, productive Simpson clonality was calculated as the square root of Simpson's diversity index across productive rearrangements. The table comes from immuneACCESS by way of TCRdb, which keeps in-frame sequences with V and J called. Part of the clones is missing from these tables; in studies checked, under half for an unresolved V gene and the rest for unknown reasons. The DNA was the basis for D and trimming; V, J and clone size are from that table. The sample includes hundreds of thousands of clones, with 90% observed a single time. 1.5% to 2% of the sample is in the top ten clones.

In regard to this clone: It lacks a known antigen. No quality values exist for individual bases; no much larger clone is one base distant.

Reading from cysteine to phenylalanine, the CDR3 counts 13 amino acids. Solely the CDR3 DNA is kept, with 39 bases framed from the first base. From the germline V gene (reference sequence), CDR1 is LNHDA and CDR2 is SQIVND. V was cut back by 6 bases and J by 0 bases, leaving a gap of 8 bases between them. General conclusions and limits of the study: How much clinical and demographic metadata was included differed by source and by participant, and the metadata was provided uncurated.

In the prospective study, participants were roughly 18 to 95 years old, resided in under 30 geographic areas of the United States, and were enrolled through a virtual design. Cohort assignment in the prospective study relied on participant-reported clinical history from a screening survey and a study questionnaire. In the prospective study, mobile phlebotomists collected whole blood, serum and a nasopharyngeal or oropharyngeal swab from each participant. Additional blood draws and questionnaires over an approximately 2-month period could optionally be provided by prospective study participants. Before DNA extraction, prospective study blood samples were shipped either frozen or at room temperature.

Sequencing input: PBMCs or T cells enriched from blood (not recorded which). The chain employs TRBV19 and TRBJ1-2; there is no confident call for the D gene. The receptor was derived from a woman aged 18-29 years with acute COVID-19. The CDR3 protein: CASSSVSNYGYTF. The bases are TGTGCCAGTAGCAGTGTCTCTAACTATGGCTACACCTTC.